The source of this T cell receptor beta chain is a study of T cells after posttransplantation cyclophosphamide. General observations from the study: Later post-transplant blood repertoires were often dominated by donor CD8+ memory clones. Recipient CMV seropositivity and CMV reactivation strongly tracked TRB clonality. TRB overlap between skin or GI tissue T cells and blood was limited.

Data came from immunoSEQ multiplex PCR; TCRdb stores just in-frame clones and leaves some out. The sample shows a few thousand clones, none of them appearing just once. Within the sample, this clone is medium-sized. The antigen is unknown. A marrow graft followed busulfan-fludarabine conditioning, with cyclophosphamide on days +3 and +4. The V gene end was trimmed by 6 bases and the J gene end by 8 bases; junction bases not matched to a gene: 11. The CDR3 is 15 amino acids. This chain links TRBV12-3 or TRBV12-4 with TRBJ2-1, with TRBD2 identical over 9 bases. This receptor was obtained from a female patient in her 60s who received an allogeneic stem cell transplant from an unrelated donor, was CMV-positive, and had acute GVHD only. Some T cells could come from the graft donor. This specimen consisted of PBMCs, obtained 30 days after allogeneic stem cell transplant with posttransplant cyclophosphamide. The CDR3 here is CASSHGTSPGDEQFF. The CDR3 DNA reads TGTGCCAGCAGCCACGGGACTAGCCCAGGCGATGAGCAGTTCTTC.